The 11 T cell receptor beta chains reported below all come from one sample, sequenced in a study of blood T cell repertoires in COVID-19 (dated by TCRdb to 2018 to 2020). The library came from the immunoSEQ multiplex PCR assay. TCRdb re-hosts the immuneACCESS table, in-frame sequences only. Its copies lack some clones; in the studies checked, an unresolved V gene accounts for under half of them, and the cause for the rest is not known. The sample table holds fewer than 300,000 clones, of which 85% to 90% were seen once. The top ten constitute around 10% of the sample. The sequenced material came from peripheral blood. Receptors originate from a middle-aged man with COVID-19, enrolled during active disease.

This clone was seen a single time. The rearrangement links TRBV29-1 to TRBJ1-3, with D possibly TRBD1 on 5 matching bases. Trimming cost V 6 bases and J 3 bases, with 9 bases left between them. CDR1 SQVTM and CDR2 ANQGSEA come from the germline V gene. This CDR3 has 12 amino acids. The CDR3 protein is CSVRTSGNTIYF. The CDR3 nucleotides read TGCAGCGTGCGGACAAGTGGAAACACCATATATTTT.

J is TRBJ2-7 and V is TRBV29-1; a weak D match, TRBD2 (5 bases). V was trimmed by 2 bases and J by 3 bases, leaving 11 bases between them. Germline CDR1 SQVTM, CDR2 ANQGSEA. The CDR3 consists of 13 residues. CDR3 loop: CSVELGRGYEQYF. CDR3 bases: TGCAGCGTTGAATTGGGCCGGGGCTACGAGCAGTACTTC.

The V gene is TRBV4-2, the J gene TRBJ2-7; 13 bases map to TRBD2. CDR3 length equals 18 residues. The V gene's germline CDR1 is LGHNA and CDR2 YNFKEQ. V shed 4 bases, J shed 3 bases, and the junction held 12 bases outside the gene matches. The CDR3 sequence: CASSLLGTSGTNLYEQYF. The CDR3 region has the DNA TGTGCCAGCAGCCTCCTCGGGACTAGCGGGACCAACCTCTACGAGCAGTACTTC.

The chain links TRBV6-4 to TRBJ2-6; the D gene is possibly TRBD1 (6 bases). Germline values: CDR1 MRHNA, CDR2 SNTAGT. The CDR3 is made up of 14 amino acids. V was shortened by 6 bases and J by 4 bases, with 10 bases between the two germline ends. This chain's CDR3 is CASSEGEGANVLTF. Written as DNA, the CDR3 is TGTGCCAGCAGCGAGGGGGAAGGGGCCAACGTCCTGACTTTC.

The chain combines TRBV7-9 with TRBJ1-5, with D unclear. The CDR3 spans 17 residues. Germline V gene lookup returns CDR1 SEHNR and CDR2 FQNEAQ (reference sequence). Between the trimmed V and J ends, which lost 1 base and 2 bases, there was a span of 15 bases. The CDR3 bases are TGTGCCAGCAGCTTAGGGGTCTCGATCGGGGGCAATCAGCCCCAGCATTTT. Its protein is CASSLGVSIGGNQPQHF.

J is TRBJ2-2 and V is TRBV19; 9 positions agree with TRBD1. CDR3 size: 15 residues. The junction had 10 bases not matched to a gene; V was cut back by 9 bases and J by 5 bases. Germline V gives CDR1 LNHDA, CDR2 SQIVND (reference sequence). The CDR3 DNA follows: TGTGCCAGCCGAACAGGGGGCGATTTTACCGGGGAGCTGTTTTTT. As protein: CASRTGGDFTGELFF.

This chain connects TRBV28 to TRBJ1-1; 9 bases match TRBD1. Germline CDR1 is MDHEN and CDR2 is SYDVKM. The CDR3 extends over 14 amino acids. The V gene end was trimmed by 6 bases and the J gene end by 10 bases; junction bases not matched to a gene: 12. DNA of the CDR3: TGTGCCAGCAGGGGACAGGGCTTGTTTCTCGGAGCTTTCTTT. Its translation is CASRGQGLFLGAFF.

V is TRBV19 and J is TRBJ1-2; D uncertain. The CDR3 is made up of 13 amino acids. The germline gives CDR1 LNHDA, CDR2 SQIVND (reference sequence). Trimming took off 5 bases at V and 5 bases at J, with 12 bases between the two ends. The CDR3 DNA sequence: TGTGCCAGTAGTCCGACACCCTTATATGGCTACACCTTC. The encoded protein is CASSPTPLYGYTF.

There are a few counts of this clone. The chain employs TRBV27 and TRBJ1-5; D possibly corresponds to TRBD1 (5 bases). Trimming removed 6 bases from V and 7 bases from J, with 16 bases in between. The CDR3 covers 14 residues. Germline CDR1 is MNHEY and CDR2 is SMNVEV (reference sequence). Written as DNA, the CDR3 is TGTGCCAGCAGGCTGACGGGGGAAGGCCAGCCCCAGCATTTT. Amino acids: CASRLTGEGQPQHF.

The chain uses TRBV4-1 and TRBJ2-1; possibly TRBD1 for D (6 bases). The CDR3 is made up of 15 amino acids. V was trimmed by 0 bases and J by 10 bases, leaving 16 bases between them. Per the germline V gene, CDR1 is MGHRA and CDR2 is YSYEKL. The CDR3 region is CASSQDPQTGGEQFF. CDR3 bases: TGCGCCAGCAGCCAAGATCCGCAGACAGGTGGGGAGCAGTTCTTC.

The V and J genes are TRBV19 and TRBJ2-1, with D perhaps matching TRBD1 (7 bases). The germline V gene has CDR1 LNHDA and CDR2 SQIVND (reference sequence). Trimming cost V 4 bases and J 0 bases, with 16 bases left between them. The CDR3 is 17 residues long. Here the CDR3 reads CASSRGDSVGSYNEQFF. The CDR3 DNA reads as TGTGCCAGTAGTAGGGGGGACAGCGTGGGCTCCTACAATGAGCAGTTCTTC.